The rows below give T cell receptor beta chains drawn from one sample of a study of blood T cell repertoires in COVID-19. TCRdb's table, derived via immunoSEQ multiplex PCR, lists solely in-frame clones and lacks some. Found here are under 250,000 clones, 75% to 90% of them singletons; the top ten hold under 3.5%. The sequencing input was peripheral blood. These receptors originate from a man younger than 40 with COVID-19, enrolled during active disease. CDR3s include the opening cysteine and the closing phenylalanine or tryptophan. The D gene is left open where the match is weak. Clone sizes are given selectively: once, few, many, or a class where the clone is expanded.

CDR3aa: CATSRGGTGVTYGYTF; CDR3nt: TGTGCCACCAGCAGAGGGGGGACAGGGGTTACCTATGGCTACACCTTC; abundance: -; v_gene: TRBV15; d_gene: TRBD1; j_gene: TRBJ1-2
CDR3aa: CASSVQSGTSGRVEQFF; CDR3nt: TGTGCCAGCAGCGTCCAATCCGGGACTAGCGGGAGGGTTGAGCAGTTCTTC; abundance: -; v_gene: TRBV9; d_gene: TRBD2; j_gene: TRBJ2-1
CDR3aa: CASSWGQGAYEQYF; CDR3nt: TGTGCCAGCAGCTGGGGACAGGGGGCATACGAGCAGTACTTC; abundance: -; v_gene: TRBV6-5; d_gene: TRBD1; j_gene: TRBJ2-7
CDR3aa: CASSDSNRASGGELFF; CDR3nt: TGTGCCAGCAGTGACTCGAACAGGGCGAGCGGCGGGGAGCTGTTTTTT; abundance: -; v_gene: TRBV6-4; d_gene: -; j_gene: TRBJ2-2
CDR3aa: CASSKYTGDEAFF; CDR3nt: TGTGCCAGCAGCAAATACACAGGAGATGAAGCTTTCTTT; abundance: -; v_gene: TRBV7-3; d_gene: -; j_gene: TRBJ1-1
CDR3aa: CASSPGQGKYEQYF; CDR3nt: TGTGCCAGCAGCCCAGGACAGGGAAAGTACGAGCAGTACTTC; abundance: -; v_gene: TRBV6-6; d_gene: TRBD1; j_gene: TRBJ2-7
CDR3aa: CATRPQGGYGYTF; CDR3nt: TGTGCCACCCGCCCGCAGGGAGGCTATGGCTACACCTTC; abundance: -; v_gene: TRBV7-8; d_gene: -; j_gene: TRBJ1-2
CDR3aa: CASSEWGTDNSGNTIYF; CDR3nt: TGTGCCAGCAGTGAATGGGGGACAGACAACTCTGGAAACACCATATATTTT; abundance: few; v_gene: TRBV25-1; d_gene: TRBD1; j_gene: TRBJ1-3
CDR3aa: CASGPQGLAGDTGELFF; CDR3nt: TGTGCCAGCGGGCCCCAGGGACTAGCGGGAGACACCGGGGAGCTGTTTTTT; abundance: -; v_gene: TRBV27; d_gene: TRBD2; j_gene: TRBJ2-2
CDR3aa: CATTYSGVGTEAFF; CDR3nt: TGTGCTACGACGTATTCAGGGGTTGGCACTGAAGCTTTCTTT; abundance: -; v_gene: TRBV2; d_gene: -; j_gene: TRBJ1-1
CDR3aa: CASSQDWAAGYEQYF; CDR3nt: TGCGCCAGCAGCCAAGATTGGGCAGCCGGCTACGAGCAGTACTTC; abundance: -; v_gene: TRBV4-3; d_gene: -; j_gene: TRBJ2-7
CDR3aa: CASSLSPSGVRDEQYF; CDR3nt: TGTGCCAGCTCACTTTCCCCTAGCGGGGTACGCGACGAGCAGTACTTC; abundance: -; v_gene: TRBV18; d_gene: TRBD2; j_gene: TRBJ2-7
CDR3aa: CASSRTGGWNEQYF; CDR3nt: TGTGCCAGCAGTAGGACAGGGGGCTGGAACGAGCAGTACTTC; abundance: -; v_gene: TRBV28; d_gene: TRBD1; j_gene: TRBJ2-7
CDR3aa: CASSLSRQDFLIF; CDR3nt: TGTGCCAGCAGTTTATCCCGACAGGACTTTCTGATTTTT; abundance: -; v_gene: TRBV27; d_gene: -; j_gene: TRBJ1-4
CDR3aa: CATRGPAGGGGTEAFF; CDR3nt: TGTGCCACCAGAGGGCCGGCGGGGGGCGGGGGCACTGAAGCTTTCTTT; abundance: -; v_gene: TRBV15; d_gene: -; j_gene: TRBJ1-1
CDR3aa: CASSKGQGGGNEQFF; CDR3nt: TGTGCCAGCAGCAAGGGACAGGGAGGGGGAAATGAGCAGTTCTTC; abundance: -; v_gene: TRBV5-8; d_gene: TRBD1; j_gene: TRBJ2-1
CDR3aa: CAISRQRGSYNEQFF; CDR3nt: TGTGCCATCAGTCGCCAGCGGGGCTCTTACAATGAGCAGTTCTTC; abundance: -; v_gene: TRBV10-3; d_gene: TRBD2; j_gene: TRBJ2-1
CDR3aa: CASSGQGAHTNYGYTF; CDR3nt: TGTGCCAGCAGCGGACAGGGGGCGCATACTAACTATGGCTACACCTTC; abundance: -; v_gene: TRBV28; d_gene: TRBD1; j_gene: TRBJ1-2
CDR3aa: CASSFPPGQGIYGYTF; CDR3nt: TGTGCCAGCAGCTTTCCCCCCGGACAGGGAATCTATGGCTACACCTTC; abundance: -; v_gene: TRBV5-4; d_gene: TRBD1; j_gene: TRBJ1-2
CDR3aa: CASSLTGGMGNQPQHF; CDR3nt: TGTGCCAGCAGTTTGACAGGGGGAATGGGCAATCAGCCCCAGCATTTT; abundance: -; v_gene: TRBV28; d_gene: TRBD1; j_gene: TRBJ1-5
CDR3aa: CASSLWGGQTNEKLFF; CDR3nt: TGCGCCAGCAGCTTGTGGGGAGGCCAGACTAATGAAAAACTGTTTTTT; abundance: -; v_gene: TRBV5-1; d_gene: -; j_gene: TRBJ1-4
CDR3aa: CASSPGGSSYNEQFF; CDR3nt: TGTGCCAGCAGCCCCGGGGGGAGCTCCTACAATGAGCAGTTCTTC; abundance: -; v_gene: TRBV5-4; d_gene: TRBD2; j_gene: TRBJ2-1
CDR3aa: CAISEGLLDSDTQYF; CDR3nt: TGTGCCATCAGTGAAGGACTACTCGACTCAGATACGCAGTATTTT; abundance: -; v_gene: TRBV10-3; d_gene: -; j_gene: TRBJ2-3
CDR3aa: CASSSLAGGTGELFF; CDR3nt: TGTGCCAGCAGTTCACTGGCAGGAGGGACCGGGGAGCTGTTTTTT; abundance: -; v_gene: TRBV28; d_gene: -; j_gene: TRBJ2-2
CDR3aa: CASSLVQGYGYTF; CDR3nt: TGTGCCAGCAGCCTGGTACAGGGCTATGGCTACACCTTC; abundance: -; v_gene: TRBV5-6; d_gene: -; j_gene: TRBJ1-2
CDR3aa: CASSPRVLDSPLHF; CDR3nt: TGTGCCAGCAGCCCCAGGGTCTTAGATTCACCCCTCCACTTT; abundance: -; v_gene: TRBV7-2; d_gene: -; j_gene: TRBJ1-6